A selection of T cell receptor beta chains follows, all from one sample in a study of cytomegalovirus exposure and HLA in healthy donors. Repertoires were generated with immunoSEQ multiplex PCR, while TCRdb's copy carries only in-frame clones and drops some. The table lists fewer than 200,000 clones, 60% to 80% of them singletons. Sequenced input: PBMCs. The receptors were sampled from a woman aged 40 to 50 in good health and CMV-seropositive. Each CDR3 is given with its conserved first and last residue. A D gene is named only where the DNA matches it firmly. Clone sizes are given selectively: once, few, many, or a class where the clone is expanded.

j_gene	v_gene	abundance	d_gene	CDR3aa	CDR3nt
TRBJ1-2	TRBV4-1	once	TRBD1	CASSQDGGQPYGYTF	TGCGCCAGCAGCCAAGATGGGGGACAGCCCTATGGCTACACCTTC
TRBJ2-7	TRBV11-2	-	-	CASSLVARVSSYEQYF	TGTGCCAGCAGCTTAGTAGCGAGGGTGAGCTCCTACGAGCAGTACTTC
TRBJ2-1	TRBV5-1	-	TRBD2	CASSLAQREVNEQFF	TGCGCCAGCAGCTTGGCCCAGCGGGAGGTGAATGAGCAGTTCTTC
TRBJ2-2	TRBV23-1	once	-	CASSRTMLNTGELFF	TGCGCCAGCAGTCGAACTATGTTGAACACCGGGGAGCTGTTTTTT
TRBJ2-1	TRBV5-8	-	TRBD2	CASSLAEAGGPGEKQFF	TGTGCCAGCAGCTTGGCCGAGGCGGGAGGACCCGGCGAGAAGCAGTTCTTC
TRBJ2-5	TRBV21-1	-	-	CASSTGREETQYF	TGTGCCAGCAGCACCGGGAGAGAGGAGACCCAGTACTTC
TRBJ1-3	TRBV6-4	-	-	CAISRDKNTIYF	TGTGCCATTTCCCGGGACAAGAACACCATATATTTT
TRBJ2-2	TRBV5-1	-	TRBD2	CASSLGLAVATGELFF	TGCGCCAGCAGTTTGGGACTAGCGGTTGCCACCGGGGAGCTGTTTTTT
TRBJ1-2	TRBV7-8	-	TRBD1	CASSPDRAILLDDGYTF	TGTGCCAGCAGTCCGGACAGGGCGATTCTTCTCGACGATGGCTACACCTTC
TRBJ2-1	TRBV9	-	-	CASSVVGAYNEQFF	TGTGCCAGCAGCGTAGTTGGGGCTTACAATGAGCAGTTCTTC
TRBJ2-2	TRBV4-3	-	-	CASSQDKNTNTGELFF	TGCGCCAGCAGCCAAGATAAGAACACGAACACCGGGGAGCTGTTTTTT
TRBJ1-5	TRBV18	-	-	CASSPLRDQPQHF	TGTGCCAGCTCACCACTAAGAGATCAGCCCCAGCATTTT
TRBJ2-7	TRBV6-6	-	TRBD2	CASSYWLAGDSYEQYF	TGTGCCAGCAGTTACTGGCTAGCGGGGGATTCCTACGAGCAGTACTTC
TRBJ2-3	TRBV4-1	few	-	CASSHSGTGTDTQYF	TGCGCCAGCAGCCATTCGGGTACAGGTACAGATACGCAGTATTTT
TRBJ1-1	TRBV7-9	-	TRBD1	CASSLQGAPTEAFF	TGTGCCAGCAGCCTACAGGGGGCGCCGACTGAAGCTTTCTTT
TRBJ2-5	TRBV13	few	-	CASSSSRQSVTAQYF	TGTGCCAGCAGCTCCTCCCGACAGAGCGTGACGGCCCAGTACTTC
TRBJ2-7	TRBV6-1	-	-	CASTRRGTYEQYF	TGTGCCAGCACCCGACGGGGGACCTACGAGCAGTACTTC
TRBJ2-5	TRBV9	-	TRBD2	CASSVSVGVTSGRQETQYF	TGTGCCAGCAGCGTATCTGTGGGAGTCACTAGCGGGAGACAAGAGACCCAGTACTTC
TRBJ2-7	TRBV5-8	-	TRBD1	CASSLRIGQGEGEQYF	TGTGCCAGCAGCTTACGAATCGGACAGGGGGAAGGCGAGCAGTACTTC
TRBJ2-3	TRBV4-3	few	-	CASSQGGGWADTQYF	TGCGCCAGCAGCCAAGGGGGGGGCTGGGCAGATACGCAGTATTTT
TRBJ2-7	TRBV6-5	-	TRBD2	CASRRLAGSYEQYF	TGTGCCAGCAGGAGACTAGCGGGATCCTACGAGCAGTACTTC
TRBJ2-4	TRBV7-9	few	-	CAIGTLGAKNIQYF	TGTGCCATCGGGACATTAGGGGCCAAAAACATTCAGTACTTC
TRBJ2-5	TRBV7-2	-	TRBD2	CASSLPASGGFQETQYF	TGTGCCAGCAGCTTACCGGCTAGCGGGGGGTTCCAAGAGACCCAGTACTTC
TRBJ2-7	TRBV4-1	-	TRBD2	CASSLREGPYEQYF	TGCGCCAGCAGCCTCAGGGAGGGCCCCTACGAGCAGTACTTC
TRBJ1-2	TRBV5-4	-	-	CASGVEARGYTF	TGTGCCAGCGGCGTAGAGGCCCGCGGCTACACCTTC
TRBJ2-7	TRBV7-9	-	TRBD1	CASSWGLGTGPQEQYF	TGTGCCAGCAGCTGGGGGTTAGGGACAGGTCCTCAGGAGCAGTACTTC
TRBJ2-1	TRBV7-9	-	TRBD1	CASSQWGQGASNEQFF	TGTGCCAGCAGCCAGTGGGGACAGGGGGCGTCCAATGAGCAGTTCTTC
TRBJ1-2	TRBV10-3	-	TRBD1	CAISESVEQGAVNGYTF	TGTGCCATCAGTGAGTCGGTCGAACAGGGGGCCGTCAATGGCTACACCTTC
TRBJ2-5	TRBV28	-	TRBD2	CAITGGVTEETQYF	TGTGCCATCACGGGGGGGGTCACGGAGGAGACCCAGTACTTC
TRBJ2-7	TRBV4-3	-	TRBD2	CASSQVLAGAYEQYF	TGCGCCAGCAGCCAAGTACTAGCGGGAGCCTACGAGCAGTACTTC
TRBJ1-5	TRBV4-1	-	TRBD1	CASSQETGIQPQHF	TGCGCCAGCAGCCAAGAGACAGGGATCCAGCCCCAGCATTTT
TRBJ1-6	TRBV7-9	-	-	CASSLSRDNSPLHF	TGTGCCAGCAGCTTATCCAGGGATAATTCACCCCTCCACTTT
TRBJ1-1	TRBV5-8	-	-	CASIRSRGTEAFF	TGTGCCAGCATCCGGTCTAGGGGCACTGAAGCTTTCTTT
TRBJ2-1	TRBV5-4	-	TRBD2	CASSLSGGYNEQFF	TGTGCCAGCAGCTTGTCGGGGGGTTACAATGAGCAGTTCTTC
TRBJ1-4	TRBV27	-	-	CASSLNREGEKLFF	TGTGCCAGCAGTTTGAACAGGGAGGGTGAAAAACTGTTTTTT
TRBJ2-5	TRBV7-8	-	-	CASSLAQGGWETQYF	TGTGCCAGCAGCTTAGCACAGGGAGGGTGGGAGACCCAGTACTTC
TRBJ1-5	TRBV18	-	TRBD1	CASSPPNSQGVQPQHF	TGTGCCAGCTCACCACCGAACTCACAGGGGGTTCAGCCCCAGCATTTT
TRBJ2-7	TRBV28	-	TRBD1	CASSLIGAGGSYEQYF	TGTGCCAGCAGTTTGATCGGGGCAGGGGGCTCCTACGAGCAGTACTTC
TRBJ1-2	TRBV28	-	TRBD1	CASSPGGPNYGYTF	TGTGCCAGCAGTCCAGGGGGCCCTAACTATGGCTACACCTTC
TRBJ2-3	TRBV4-2	-	TRBD2	CASSQRTSGSGTDTQYF	TGTGCCAGCAGCCAACGGACTAGCGGGAGTGGAACAGATACGCAGTATTTT
TRBJ2-5	TRBV19	-	-	CASKMWGPQETQYF	TGTGCCAGTAAGATGTGGGGGCCCCAAGAGACCCAGTACTTC
TRBJ1-2	TRBV4-1	few	TRBD1	CASSQSGTGGFGYTF	TGCGCCAGCAGCCAATCCGGGACAGGGGGCTTTGGCTACACCTTC
TRBJ1-3	TRBV11-3	-	-	CASSLDRGSFSGNTIYF	TGTGCCAGCAGCTTAGATCGAGGGTCCTTCTCTGGAAACACCATATATTTT
TRBJ2-2	TRBV28	-	-	CASKEGYTGELFF	TGTGCCAGCAAGGAGGGGTACACCGGGGAGCTGTTTTTT
TRBJ2-4	TRBV2	-	-	CASTAGGNIQYF	TGTGCCAGCACGGCAGGGGGGAACATTCAGTACTTC
TRBJ1-2	TRBV30	-	-	CTSSTNYGYTF	TGTACTAGCAGTACTAACTATGGCTACACCTTC
TRBJ2-2	TRBV5-1	-	TRBD1	CASSLGQGTGELFF	TGCGCCAGCAGCTTGGGACAGGGCACCGGGGAGCTGTTTTTT
TRBJ2-6	TRBV2	-	TRBD2	CASSTSGGLGANVLTF	TGTGCCAGCAGTACTAGCGGGGGTCTTGGGGCCAACGTCCTGACTTTC
TRBJ2-7	TRBV18	-	TRBD1	CASSVRDRVYEQYF	TGTGCCAGCTCCGTCCGGGACAGGGTTTACGAGCAGTACTTC
TRBJ2-5	TRBV19	-	TRBD2	CASSIVGGRGETQYF	TGTGCCAGTAGTATAGTGGGCGGGAGGGGAGAGACCCAGTACTTC
TRBJ2-1	TRBV2	-	TRBD2	CASSGGSGGYNEQFF	TGTGCCAGCAGTGGGGGGAGCGGGGGGTACAATGAGCAGTTCTTC
TRBJ1-6	TRBV10-3	-	TRBD1	CAIGDRADRNSPLHF	TGTGCCATCGGGGACAGGGCAGATAGAAATTCACCCCTCCACTTT
TRBJ1-4	TRBV28	-	-	CASSPSFEYEKLFF	TGTGCCAGCAGTCCAAGCTTTGAGTATGAAAAACTGTTTTTT